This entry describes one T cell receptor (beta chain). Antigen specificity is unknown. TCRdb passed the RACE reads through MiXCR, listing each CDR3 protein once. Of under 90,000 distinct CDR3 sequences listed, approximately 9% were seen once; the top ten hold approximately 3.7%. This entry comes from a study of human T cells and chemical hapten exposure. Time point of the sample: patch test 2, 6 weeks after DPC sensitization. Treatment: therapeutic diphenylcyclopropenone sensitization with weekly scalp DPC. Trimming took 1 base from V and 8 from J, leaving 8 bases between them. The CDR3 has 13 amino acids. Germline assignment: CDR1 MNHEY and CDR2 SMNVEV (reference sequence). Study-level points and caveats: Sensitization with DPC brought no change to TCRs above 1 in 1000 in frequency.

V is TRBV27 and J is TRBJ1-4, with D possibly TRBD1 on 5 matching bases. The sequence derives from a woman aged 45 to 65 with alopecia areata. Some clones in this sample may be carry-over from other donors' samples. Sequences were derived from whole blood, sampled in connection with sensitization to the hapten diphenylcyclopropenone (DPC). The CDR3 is CASSLFRGEKLFF. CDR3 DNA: TGTGCCAGCAGTTTATTTAGGGGCGAAAAACTGTTTTTT.